The 8 T cell receptor beta chains below were found in one sample sequenced in a study of patients and donors after allogeneic stem cell transplantation (TCRdb year 2020). Library preparation was by RT-PCR. The listed sequencing device is NextSeq 550. The public reads were quality trimmed at Q25 with fastp and then assembled into clones with MiXCR by TCRdb, keeping productive beta chains. Rows are combined by CDR3 protein, so each entry shows the most common genes and DNA. This sample has about a million distinct CDR3 sequences in its table, and around 17% of those were observed once. Of the sample, around 6% falls within the top ten clones. The sample was blood, either unsorted or a sorted T cell fraction (not recorded which). Receptor source: a human donor who was either an allogeneic HSCT recipient or a stem cell or donor lymphocyte infusion donor (not recorded which). It is not recorded whose cells these are; they may come from a transplant donor.

V is TRBV20-1 and J is TRBJ2-7, with TRBD1 matching 7 bases. Trimming took 1 base from V and 5 from J; bases not matched to a gene: 8. This CDR3 has 14 residues. Germline-derived CDR1 and CDR2 are DFQATT and SNEGSKA (reference sequence). The CDR3 loop is CSARVEGAFNEQYF. The CDR3 nucleotides are TGCAGTGCTAGAGTTGAGGGGGCCTTTAACGAGCAGTACTTC.

The chain carries TRBV20-1 and TRBJ2-1, with 7 bases matching TRBD1. The trim removed 5 bases at V and 8 bases at J, leaving 9 bases unmatched. The CDR3 length is 13 residues. The germline gives CDR1 DFQATT, CDR2 SNEGSKA (reference sequence). The CDR3: CSAPTGSVDEQFF. In DNA form, the CDR3 reads TGCAGTGCTCCGACAGGGAGTGTCGATGAGCAGTTCTTC.

This clonotype was found a few times. The chain uses TRBV30 and TRBJ2-1; 7 nucleotides match TRBD2. This CDR3 region has 16 residues. V trimming: 0 bases; J trimming: 7 bases; junction bases outside the gene matches: 12. Germline V lookup: CDR1 GTSNPN, CDR2 SVGIG (reference sequence). The CDR3 sequence: CAWSVFVGGPFNEQFF. DNA of the CDR3: TGTGCCTGGAGTGTATTTGTGGGAGGGCCCTTTAATGAGCAGTTCTTC.

The chain uses TRBV12-3 or TRBV12-4 and TRBJ2-7; a weak D match, TRBD1 (5 bases). Trimming shortened V by 3 bases and J by 7 bases, and 16 bases separated the two germline ends. The CDR3 consists of 14 residues. The CDR3 loop is CASSFDRILAEQYF. The CDR3, as DNA: TGTGCCAGCAGTTTCGACAGAATTCTGGCAGAGCAGTACTTC.

The chain links TRBV6-1 to TRBJ1-3; 9 bases match TRBD1. This CDR3 comprises 17 residues. With 7 bases clipped from V and 0 bases from J, the junction kept 10 bases outside the gene matches. The germline CDR1 and CDR2 sequences are MNHNS and SASEGT. Written as DNA, the CDR3 is TGTGCCAGCACTCCAGGGACAGGGTCGGGCTCTGGAAACACCATATATTTT. Translating it yields CASTPGTGSGSGNTIYF.

This clonotype showed up many times. The J gene is TRBJ2-7, the V gene TRBV6-5, with TRBD1 identical over 10 bases. Losses at the gene ends were 3 bases for V and 1 base for J; bases not matched to a gene: 3. CDR3 size: 15 residues. The V gene's germline CDR1 is MNHEY and CDR2 SVGAGI. Here the CDR3 DNA reads TGTGCCAGCAGTTATCCGGGACAGGGGTCCTACGAGCAGTACTTC. As protein: CASSYPGQGSYEQYF.

V and J are TRBV18 and TRBJ1-1; D call uncertain. The CDR3 is made up of 15 amino acids. V was cut by 0 bases and J by 2 bases, with 10 bases left in between. CDR1 KGHSH and CDR2 LQKENI come from the germline V gene. For the CDR3, the DNA is TGTGCCAGCTCACCACCTAGCCAGCGAAACACTGAAGCTTTCTTT. Translating gives CASSPPSQRNTEAFF.

V is TRBV15 and J is TRBJ1-4; no firm D call. The CDR3 extends over 12 amino acids. V lost 0 bases and J lost 9, with 5 bases in between. Germline assignment: CDR1 LNHNV and CDR2 YYDKDF (reference sequence). CDR3 region: CATSRDDQKLFF. The DNA of the CDR3 is TGTGCCACCAGCAGAGATGACCAAAAACTGTTTTTT.